This TCR beta chain was found in a study of blood T cell repertoires in COVID-19. The method was immunoSEQ multiplex PCR; TCRdb's version includes in-frame clones alone and lacks a portion of them. The sample includes approximately 360,000 clones, around 91% of them seen just once. CDR1 is MDHEN, CDR2 SYDVKM, per germline. J gave up 7 bases and V 8 bases, and 6 bases lay outside the gene matches. The CDR3 runs 13 residues. The sample was peripheral blood. The genes are TRBV28 and TRBJ1-3; TRBD1 matches at 9 bases. This sequence originates from a man in his late teens or twenties with active or convalescent COVID-19. CDR3 in amino acids: CASGPDRGNTIYF. The CDR3 coding sequence is TGTGCCAGCGGACCCGACAGGGGGAACACCATATATTTT.